These 21 T cell receptor beta chains originate from one sample sequenced in a study of OX40 agonist ivuxolimab in advanced cancers. Measured with immunoSEQ multiplex PCR; TCRdb has only the in-frame clones, and not every one. The repertoire holds fewer than 90,000 clones, roughly 91% seen once, with 2.3% in the top ten. The specimen comprised CD4+ or CD8+ T cells sorted from blood, sampled in a trial of the OX40 agonist ivuxolimab. The receptors stem from an adult with an advanced solid tumor such as melanoma, head and neck, liver or kidney cancer.

The genes are TRBV5-1 and TRBJ1-4, with D unclear. With 4 bases removed from V and 0 bases from J, the gap between germline ends came to 10 bases. The CDR3 has 15 amino acids. Germline V gives CDR1 SGHRS, CDR2 YFSETQ. CDR3 DNA sequence: TGCGCCAGCAGCAAAAGACTTGCAACTAATGAAAAACTGTTTTTT. It is translated as CASSKRLATNEKLFF.

CDR3 in DNA: TGTGCCAGCAGCCCCTCCCTGGGGTTTGGTGGCTACACCTTC. Amino acid sequence: CASSPSLGFGGYTF. The rearrangement links TRBV13 to TRBJ1-2, with D unresolved. V was shortened by 5 bases and J by 7 bases, with 17 bases between the two germline ends. From germline, CDR1 is PRHDT and CDR2 FYEKMQ (reference sequence). The CDR3 extends over 14 amino acids.

The V call is TRBV19, the J call TRBJ1-2; tentative D call: TRBD1 (6 bases). Germline V CDR1 and CDR2: LNHDA, SQIVND (reference sequence). V was clipped by 4 bases and J by 7 bases, with 19 bases between them. The CDR3 is made up of 15 amino acids. CDR3 in amino acids: CASSTPGGAPSGYTF. The CDR3 nucleotides are TGTGCCAGTAGTACCCCCGGGGGCGCTCCCTCTGGCTACACCTTC.

The chain links TRBV19 to TRBJ2-1; 8 nucleotides agree with TRBD2. CDR1 is LNHDA, CDR2 SQIVND, per germline (reference sequence). CDR3 length: 15 residues. The V and J ends lost 1 base and 7 bases, in that order; junction bases with no gene match: 6. DNA for the CDR3: TGTGCCAGTAGTATAGTTACTAGCGGCCCTAATGAGCAGTTCTTC. This gives the protein CASSIVTSGPNEQFF.

The V gene is TRBV30, the J gene TRBJ2-1; no clear D gene. This CDR3 is 11 amino acids long. Germline V lookup: CDR1 GTSNPN, CDR2 SVGIG (reference sequence). The germline V and J ends were trimmed by 2 bases and 5 bases, with 4 bases remaining between them. CDR3: CAWSRNNEQFF. The CDR3 coding sequence is TGTGCCTGGAGTCGAAACAATGAGCAGTTCTTC.

The genes are TRBV2 and TRBJ1-2; the match to TRBD1 covers 7 bases. CDR3 size: 14 residues. CDR1 and CDR2 (germline): SNHLY, FYNNEI. The V and J ends lost 1 base and 4 bases, in that order; junction bases with no gene match: 3. In DNA, the CDR3 is TGTGCCAGCAGTGAAGATCAGGGGGGCTATGGCTACACCTTC. This codes for CASSEDQGGYGYTF.

V is TRBV28 and J is TRBJ2-2; 9 bases fit TRBD1. CDR3 length equals 14 residues. The ends lost 6 bases at V and 5 bases at J; junction bases unmatched: 4. Looked up from germline, CDR1 is MDHEN and CDR2 is SYDVKM. The CDR3, as DNA: TGTGCCAGCAGACAGGGGGCGAGGACCGGGGAGCTGTTTTTT. Translated: CASRQGARTGELFF.

The chain uses TRBV27 and TRBJ2-4; possibly TRBD1 for D (5 bases). This CDR3 has 16 amino acids. V lost 7 bases to trimming and J lost 0 bases, with 16 bases between them. Germline CDR1 MNHEY, CDR2 SMNVEV (reference sequence). This CDR3 is CASTATDRLAKNIQYF. The DNA for the CDR3 is TGTGCCAGCACGGCCACCGACAGACTAGCCAAAAACATTCAGTACTTC.

This chain uses TRBV11-2 with TRBJ2-7; D possibly uses TRBD1 or TRBD2 (6 bases each). V dropped 5 bases and J dropped 5 bases, with 19 bases sitting between them. Germline CDR1 is SGHAT and CDR2 is FQNNGV. This CDR3 contains 15 residues. The CDR3 DNA follows: TGTGCCAGCAGCCCCATTACCGGGGGCGGCCACGAGCAGTACTTC. This codes for CASSPITGGGHEQYF.

V usage is TRBV6-5 and J usage is TRBJ1-2; no firm D call. This CDR3 region has 13 residues. The V end was cut by 0 bases, the J end by 6 bases, with 8 bases between. In germline, CDR1 is MNHEY, CDR2 SVGAGI. The CDR3 DNA reads TGTGCCAGCAGTTACTCGTTAGGGAATGGCTACACCTTC. It encodes CASSYSLGNGYTF.

The chain has TRBV28 and TRBJ2-1; no clear D gene. The CDR3 runs to 13 residues. Germline values: CDR1 MDHEN, CDR2 SYDVKM. V was trimmed by 5 bases and J by 8 bases, leaving 13 bases between them. As DNA, the CDR3 is TGTGCCAGCAGTAGTGGGCCCCGGGATGAGCAGTTCTTC. This codes for CASSSGPRDEQFF.

This chain links TRBV6-5 with TRBJ1-2; the match to TRBD1 covers 7 bases. J was trimmed by 1 base and V by 7 bases; bases with no gene match: 6. There are 14 residues in the CDR3. The germline V gene has CDR1 MNHEY and CDR2 SVGAGI. The CDR3 region has the DNA TGTGCCAGCAAAGCGACAGGGCTTAACTATGGCTACACCTTC. This translates into CASKATGLNYGYTF.

This chain's CDR3 is CASSSGTGVETQYF. DNA of the CDR3: TGCGCCAGCAGCTCGGGAACAGGGGTAGAGACCCAGTACTTC. This rearrangement joins TRBV5-1 to TRBJ2-5, with 7 bases matching TRBD1. The CDR3 sequence is 14 residues long. V shed 3 bases, J shed 4 bases, and the junction held 6 bases outside the gene matches. Germline V CDR1 and CDR2: SGHRS, YFSETQ.

The chain joins TRBV13 to TRBJ2-3; D not resolved. The germline gives CDR1 PRHDT, CDR2 FYEKMQ (reference sequence). This CDR3 is built from 15 residues. V was shortened by 3 bases and J by 2 bases, with 12 bases between the two germline ends. The CDR3 spells CASSLTPEDTDTQYF. The CDR3, as DNA: TGTGCCAGCAGCTTGACACCCGAGGACACAGATACGCAGTATTTT.

J is TRBJ2-1 and V is TRBV14; D is possibly TRBD1 or TRBD2 (5 bases each). The germline V gene has CDR1 SGHDN and CDR2 FVKESK. V was clipped by 2 bases and J by 0 bases, with 20 bases between them. The CDR3 consists of 19 residues. The CDR3 coding sequence is TGTGCCAGCAGCCAACGTGAAGGAATTCCGGGGACCTCCTACAATGAGCAGTTCTTC. Translation: CASSQREGIPGTSYNEQFF.

The chain uses TRBV28 and TRBJ1-2, with a tentative D call TRBD1 (5 bases). Germline loops: CDR1 MDHEN, CDR2 SYDVKM. The CDR3 spans 15 residues. Trimming left V 11 bases short and J 2 bases short, with 21 bases between. CDR3 sequence (DNA): TGTGCCTCCGGCGACAGCCAAAGGGCCAACTATGGCTACACCTTC. It encodes CASGDSQRANYGYTF.

The chain carries TRBV7-2 and TRBJ2-3; D unresolved. V gave up 6 bases and J gave up 2 bases, with 6 bases separating them. Germline CDR1 SGHTA, CDR2 FQGNSA. The CDR3 has 12 amino acids. The CDR3 coding sequence is TGTGCCAGCAGGATGGCCACAGATACGCAGTATTTT. Its translation: CASRMATDTQYF.

This chain uses TRBV7-2 with TRBJ2-2; D is unresolved. The germline V gene has CDR1 SGHTA and CDR2 FQGNSA. This CDR3 contains 12 residues. The V end was cut by 5 bases, the J end by 7 bases, with 8 bases between. The CDR3 reads CASSEQNGELFF. Here the CDR3 DNA reads TGTGCCAGCAGCGAGCAGAACGGGGAGCTGTTTTTT.

This sequence joins TRBV7-2 and TRBJ2-7; D possibly corresponds to TRBD2 (5 bases). The CDR3 has 12 amino acids. The germline V gene encodes CDR1 SGHTA and CDR2 FQGNSA. The V end was cut by 5 bases, the J end by 3 bases, with 8 bases between. CDR3 sequence (DNA): TGTGCCAGCAGCCCCAGCGGCTACGAGCAGTACTTC. Residues: CASSPSGYEQYF.

This clone came up a few times. The J gene is TRBJ2-7, the V gene TRBV18, with D possibly TRBD1 on 6 matching bases. Trimming removed 3 bases from V and 3 bases from J, with 12 bases in between. The CDR3 has 14 amino acids. The germline V gene encodes CDR1 KGHSH and CDR2 LQKENI. CDR3 amino acids: CASSPGAAFYEQYF. The DNA of the CDR3 is TGTGCCAGCTCACCGGGGGCGGCCTTCTACGAGCAGTACTTC.

This clone has a handful of counts. The rearrangement uses TRBV6-1 and TRBJ1-5; D is ambiguous. Between the trimmed V and J ends, which lost 1 base and 7 bases, there was a span of 20 bases. This CDR3 region has 17 residues. The germline V gene encodes CDR1 MNHNS and CDR2 SASEGT. CDR3 coding DNA: TGTGCCAGCAGTGAAGTGACGGTGGGTACAGCACAGCAGCCCCAGCATTTT. Translation: CASSEVTVGTAQQPQHF.